Listed below are T cell receptor beta chains from one sample, sequenced in a study of blood T cells in healthy people across ages. TCRdb reanalysed the 5' RACE reads using MiXCR and keeps one entry per CDR3 protein. The sample consists of roughly 1.6 million distinct CDR3 sequences, 34% of them appearing once. The specimen sequenced was blood. These receptors all stem from a woman aged 25-40 years in good health. The CDR3 runs from the conserved cysteine through the conserved F or W. Fields, in order: D gene, J gene, clone size, V gene, CDR3 DNA, CDR3 protein. D genes are given only for firm matches. Size is omitted from some rows. Given values are once, few, many or a class for expanded clones.

>TRBD2|TRBJ2-6|NA|TRBV28
TGTGCCAGCAGTGCCCAGGGTTGGGGGGGACCCTCTGGGGCCAACGTCCTGACTTTC
CASSAQGWGGPSGANVLTF
>NA|TRBJ2-5|few|TRBV29-1
TGCAGCGTTGTGGGGGACCCCCAAGAGACCCAGTACTTC
CSVVGDPQETQYF
>NA|TRBJ2-1|NA|TRBV2
TGTGCCAGCAGTGAAAGCCCCCTAGGGAGCTCGGTCAATGAGCAGTTCTTC
CASSESPLGSSVNEQFF
>NA|TRBJ2-6|many|TRBV7-3
TGTGCCAGCAAAGAGGCAGGGGCCAACGTCCTGACTTTC
CASKEAGANVLTF
>TRBD1|TRBJ1-4|NA|TRBV6-6
TGTGCCAGCAGTACGGACAGGGAACGGTTGAAACTGTTTTTT
CASSTDRERLKLFF
>TRBD1|TRBJ1-1|once|TRBV5-1
TGCGCCAGCAGCTTGAGCGGGACAGGGGGGGACACTGAAGCTTTCTTT
CASSLSGTGGDTEAFF
>NA|TRBJ1-2|NA|TRBV19
TGTGCCAGTAGTTTTGCTGGGGTCAGCGGCTACACCTTC
CASSFAGVSGYTF
>TRBD1|TRBJ2-5|few|TRBV7-9
TGTGCCAGCAGCTCGTACCGGGACAGGGGCTCGGAGACCCAGTACTTC
CASSSYRDRGSETQYF
>NA|TRBJ2-6|NA|TRBV20-1
TGCAGTGCCCCGACAGTTTACGGGGCCAACGTCCTGACTTTC
CSAPTVYGANVLTF
>NA|TRBJ1-2|NA|TRBV29-1
TGCAGCATTCCGGGCACCTATGGCTACACCTTC
CSIPGTYGYTF
>NA|TRBJ2-2|few|TRBV28
TGTGCCAGCAGTTTTCTGGGCTCCGGGGAGCTGTTTTTT
CASSFLGSGELFF
>NA|TRBJ1-5|NA|TRBV27
TGTGCCAGCAGTTTAATGGCAGGCCAAGGCAATCAGCCCCAGCATTTT
CASSLMAGQGNQPQHF
>TRBD1|TRBJ1-2|NA|TRBV5-1
TGCGCCAGCAGCTTGGCGAACCAGGGGGCCCTCAACTATGGCTACACCTTC
CASSLANQGALNYGYTF
>NA|TRBJ2-5|few|TRBV20-1
TGCAGTGCTACATATTCGATGCAGGGGAACCGTGAGCAGTACTTC
CSATYSMQGNREQYF
>TRBD2|TRBJ2-3|NA|TRBV10-2
TGCGCCACTCATCGGCCCCCGGGACTAGCGGGAGAAGGTAAAGCAGATACGCAGTATTTT
CATHRPPGLAGEGKADTQYF
>NA|TRBJ2-3|once|TRBV27
TGTGCCAGTCGTAGTAGGTTCACAGATACGCAGTATTTT
CASRSRFTDTQYF
>TRBD2|TRBJ2-3|NA|TRBV6-5
TGTGCCAGCAGTTACCGACGGTCAGCGGGAGGGCCTACAGATACGCAGTATTTT
CASSYRRSAGGPTDTQYF
>NA|TRBJ2-1|NA|TRBV27
TGTGCCAGCACCCCTCGCGGGATGCTCTACAATGAGCAGTTCTTC
CASTPRGMLYNEQFF
>TRBD1|TRBJ2-2|NA|TRBV7-6
TGTGCCAGCAGCCCCCGGACAGGGTCGGTCGGGGAGCTGTTTTTT
CASSPRTGSVGELFF
>NA|TRBJ1-1|NA|TRBV12-3/TRBV12-4
TGTGCCAGCAGTTTCACAGGAGGGAATGAAGCTTTCTTT
CASSFTGGNEAFF
>NA|TRBJ2-6|NA|TRBV2
TGTGCCAGCAGCCGCGGACCCGCTCCTGGGGCCAACGTCCGGACTTTC
CASSRGPAPGANVRTF
>NA|TRBJ2-5|NA|TRBV4-1
TGCGCCAGCAGCCAAGAGCCAGCGTTGATCCAAGAGACCCAGTACTTC
CASSQEPALIQETQYF
>NA|TRBJ2-7|NA|TRBV5-1
TGCCTGAGCAGCAACTCGCCGGGCTACGAGCAGTACTTC
CLSSNSPGYEQYF
>TRBD1|TRBJ1-2|few|TRBV9
TGTGCCAGCAGCGATACGGACAGGGTCTATGGCTACACCTTC
CASSDTDRVYGYTF
>NA|TRBJ1-2|NA|TRBV28
TGTGCCAGCAGCCACCCTTTAGGAGGGAGGCATGGCTACACCTTC
CASSHPLGGRHGYTF
>TRBD2|TRBJ2-7|NA|TRBV5-1
TGCGCCAGCAGCTTGACCGGGACTAGGGTAGTCTACGAGCAGTACTTC
CASSLTGTRVVYEQYF
>NA|TRBJ1-2|NA|TRBV4-1
TGCGCCAGCAGCCAAGAGAATGTGAATGGTTATGGCTACACCTTC
CASSQENVNGYGYTF
>NA|TRBJ2-7|NA|TRBV10-3
TGTGCCATCAGCGGGCGGGGAATCGAAGACGAGCAGTACTTC
CAISGRGIEDEQYF
>NA|TRBJ1-2|NA|TRBV28
TGTGCCAGCAGTTTAGGGGGGCTAGATAACTATGGCTGCACCTTC
CASSLGGLDNYGCTF
>NA|TRBJ2-1|few|TRBV5-5
TGTGCCAGCAGCCCGAGGGCCATCTACAATGAGCAGTTCTTC
CASSPRAIYNEQFF
>TRBD1|TRBJ2-1|NA|TRBV9
TGTGCCAGCAGCACTACGGGACAGAACAATGAGCAGTTCTTC
CASSTTGQNNEQFF
>NA|TRBJ2-6|NA|TRBV20-1
TGCAGTGCTTACCGGGGGTTGGGGTACTCTGGGGCCAACGTCCTGACTTTC
CSAYRGLGYSGANVLTF
>NA|TRBJ1-5|NA|TRBV4-1
TGCGCCAGCAGCCAAGGCTCAACCAGGGCTCAGCCCCAGCATTTT
CASSQGSTRAQPQHF
>NA|TRBJ2-7|many|TRBV27
TGTGCCAGCAGTCCGACTGTGGAGGCCGAGCAGTACTTC
CASSPTVEAEQYF
>TRBD2|TRBJ2-1|few|TRBV10-2
TGCGCCAGCATCTCTGGGACTAGCGTCCTCAATGAGCAGTTCTTC
CASISGTSVLNEQFF
>NA|TRBJ2-7|NA|TRBV7-6
TGTGCCAGCAGCTTAGAGGACGGCCCCTACGAGCAGTACTTC
CASSLEDGPYEQYF
>NA|TRBJ2-7|NA|TRBV6-5
TGTGCCAGCAGTCCAGGAAGAATACGCGAGCAGTACTTC
CASSPGRIREQYF
>NA|TRBJ2-7|NA|TRBV7-9
TGTGCCAGCAGCTCCAATGAGAAAGACTACGAGCAGTACTTC
CASSSNEKDYEQYF
>NA|TRBJ2-7|NA|TRBV6-5
TGTGCCAGCAGTTACTCCGGGTTCAGTAGCTCCTACGAGCAGTACTTC
CASSYSGFSSSYEQYF
>TRBD1|TRBJ2-7|NA|TRBV5-1
TGCACCAGCAGCTCCGACCGAATGACAGGGGCTCTTCCAAGGGACTACGAGCAGTACTTC
CTSSSDRMTGALPRDYEQYF
>TRBD1|TRBJ2-1|few|TRBV18
TGTGCCAGCGCTACCGGGACAGTGTACAATGAGCAGTTCTTC
CASATGTVYNEQFF
>NA|TRBJ1-5|NA|TRBV5-5
TGTGCCAGCAGCTTGGGGACGGGGATTGAGCCCCAGCATTTT
CASSLGTGIEPQHF
>TRBD1|TRBJ1-2|many|TRBV6-2/TRBV6-3
TGTGCCAGCAGTTCGACCGGGACAGGTTTAGGCTACACCTTC
CASSSTGTGLGYTF
>NA|TRBJ2-1|few|TRBV14
TGTGCCAGCAGCCATAGCAACCCGGGACGGGTCGGGAATGAGCAGTTCTTC
CASSHSNPGRVGNEQFF
>TRBD2|TRBJ2-7|many|TRBV5-1
TGCGCCAGCAGTTCGGGACTAGCGGATTCCAGCTCCTACGAGCAGTACTTC
CASSSGLADSSSYEQYF
>NA|TRBJ2-1|NA|TRBV20-1
TGCAGTAGTCTTGTCTTTAATGACAATGAGCAGTTCTTC
CSSLVFNDNEQFF
>TRBD2|TRBJ2-7|NA|TRBV13
TGTGCCGGCAGCCGACTAGCGGGAGAGATATCCTACGAGCAGTACTTC
CAGSRLAGEISYEQYF
>TRBD2|TRBJ2-7|few|TRBV4-1
TGCGCCAGCAGCCAAGGGGCTAGCGGGTTTGCCTACGAGCAGTACTTC
CASSQGASGFAYEQYF
>NA|TRBJ1-5|few|TRBV11-2
TGTGCCAGCAGCTTAGATGGGCCTCGAAATCAGCCCCAGCATTTT
CASSLDGPRNQPQHF
>NA|TRBJ2-5|NA|TRBV6-1
TGTGCCAGCAGTGAATTGGGGACACTGTACCAAGAGACCCAGTACTTC
CASSELGTLYQETQYF
>TRBD2|TRBJ2-5|NA|TRBV28
TGTGCCAGCAGCTCGACTAGCGCGAAAATAGAGACCCAGTACTTC
CASSSTSAKIETQYF